This T cell receptor beta chain was recorded in a study of shared clonotypes between healthy human individuals. The study's findings and limits: Clonotype sharing among donors likely depends on sequencing depth.

Turning to this clone: The antigen is unknown.

Each sorted subset replicate got 200 ng genomic DNA, 30,000 or so genomes. As originally analysed: Without quality scores, immunoSEQ junctional reads could not be filtered like full-length reads. This table comes from immunoSEQ multiplex PCR, and its TCRdb copy is limited to in-frame clones, with some not included. D and trimming were read from the DNA, whereas the V and J calls and clone size are those reported in that table. The data hold some 550,000 clones, with around 97% observed a single time. The clonotype was recovered from a woman aged 30 to 39 in good health. The sequencing sample was made of naive CD4+ T cells sorted from blood. The subset is: CD45RA+ positively selected.

DNA for the CDR3: TGTGCCAGCAGGGGTAGCGGGAGATCCTACGAGCAGTACTTC. This sequence encodes CASRGSGRSYEQYF. The chain employs TRBV6-6 and TRBJ2-7; 9 bases match TRBD2. Germline V gene sequence: CDR1 MNHNY, CDR2 SVGAGI (reference sequence). Trimming took 6 bases from V and 1 from J; bases not matched to a gene: 4. The CDR3 covers 14 residues.